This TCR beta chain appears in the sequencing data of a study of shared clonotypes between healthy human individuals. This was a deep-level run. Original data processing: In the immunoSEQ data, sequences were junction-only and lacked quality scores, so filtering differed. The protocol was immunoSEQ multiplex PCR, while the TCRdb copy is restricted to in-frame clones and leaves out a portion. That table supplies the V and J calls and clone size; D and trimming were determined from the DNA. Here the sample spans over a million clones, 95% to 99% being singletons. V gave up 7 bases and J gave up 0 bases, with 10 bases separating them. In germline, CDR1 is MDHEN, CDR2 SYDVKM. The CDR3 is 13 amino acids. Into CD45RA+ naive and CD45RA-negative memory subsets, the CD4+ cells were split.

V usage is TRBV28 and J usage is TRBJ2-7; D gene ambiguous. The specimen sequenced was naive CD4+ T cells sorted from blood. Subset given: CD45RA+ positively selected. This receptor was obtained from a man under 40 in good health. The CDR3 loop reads CASIEDVSYEQYF. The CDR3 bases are TGTGCCAGCATCGAGGACGTCTCCTACGAGCAGTACTTC.